The next 2 T cell receptor beta chains were all read from a single sample in a study of Graves' ophthalmopathy and Graves' hyperthyroidism. As the template, RNA transcripts were used to amplify TCR beta CDR3 regions. Second-round multiplex PCR came after first-round RT-PCR with HTBI primers. In TCRdb, the multiplex PCR reads were re-called with MiXCR into one record per CDR3 protein. The repertoire holds about half a million distinct CDR3 sequences, with over 13% as singletons. The sample taken for sequencing was blood. These receptors were obtained from a woman aged 25 to 39 with Graves' ophthalmopathy.

The sample holds many counts of this clonotype. The rearrangement joins TRBV28 to TRBJ2-7; D possibly corresponds to TRBD2 (5 bases). Between the trimmed V and J ends, which lost 6 bases and 2 bases, there was a span of 17 bases. The length of the CDR3 is 15 residues. The germline CDR1 and CDR2 sequences are MDHEN and SYDVKM. CDR3 sequence (DNA): TGTGCCAGCAGGCCCCCGGGAACAGCGACCTACGAGCAGTACTTC. Amino acid sequence: CASRPPGTATYEQYF. Full variable domain (missing parts from reference TRBV28 and TRBJ2-7): DVKVTQSSRYLVKRTGEKVFLECVQDMDHENMFWYRQDPGLGLRLIYFSYDVKMKEKGDIPEGYSVSREKKERFSLILESASTNQTSMYLCASRPPGTATYEQYFGPGTRLTVT.

This clonotype was observed many times. The chain joins TRBV7-9 to TRBJ1-2, with D possibly matching TRBD1 (6 bases). The CDR3 has 14 amino acids. In germline, CDR1 is SEHNR, CDR2 FQNEAQ (reference sequence). With 5 bases removed from V and 4 bases from J, the gap between germline ends came to 14 bases. In DNA form, the CDR3 reads TGTGCCAGCAGCACCCGACAGGAGCCCTATGGCTACACCTTC. This codes for CASSTRQEPYGYTF. Variable domain in full (rest from reference TRBV7-9 and TRBJ1-2): DTGVSQNPRHKITKRGQNVTFRCDPISEHNRLYWYRQTLGQGPEFLTYFQNEAQLEKSRLLSDRFSAERPKGSFSTLEIQRTEQGDSAMYLCASSTRQEPYGYTFGSGTRLTVV.